This is a list of T cell receptor beta chains from one sample in a study of T cells in Graves' hyperthyroidism and ophthalmopathy. TCRdb analysed the multiplex PCR reads with MiXCR anew, one entry per CDR3 protein. Of more than 550,000 distinct CDR3 sequences listed, roughly 20% are singletons. The material sequenced was blood. Receptor source: a woman between 45 and 60 years old with Graves' hyperthyroidism that later progressed to Graves' ophthalmopathy. CDR3s include the opening cysteine and the closing phenylalanine or tryptophan. The D gene is left open where the match is weak. Rows may omit the clone size; those that give it use once, few, many or a size class.

NA	TRBD2	TRBV5-1	TRBJ2-2	CASTAGGTNTGELFF	TGCGCCAGCACGGCGGGAGGGACGAACACCGGGGAGCTGTTTTTT
NA	NA	TRBV19	TRBJ1-1	CAGSTTENTEAFF	TGTGCCGGTAGCACCACAGAGAACACTGAAGCTTTCTTT
NA	NA	TRBV2	TRBJ2-7	CATSLSYEQYF	TGTGCTACCTCACTCTCCTACGAGCAGTACTTC
many	TRBD1	TRBV30	TRBJ1-4	CAWSVRRGHEKLFF	TGTGCCTGGAGTGTACGCAGGGGGCATGAAAAACTGTTTTTT
few	TRBD1	TRBV20-1	TRBJ2-7	CSARRSGQGSFFYEQYF	TGCAGTGCTAGGAGATCTGGACAGGGTTCCTTTTTCTACGAGCAGTACTTC
few	TRBD2	TRBV18	TRBJ2-2	CASSPSSGGYTGELFF	TGTGCCAGCTCACCATCTAGCGGGGGCTACACCGGGGAGCTGTTTTTT
NA	NA	TRBV24-1	TRBJ1-2	CATSRALGAPDYTF	TGTGCCACCAGTAGGGCATTAGGGGCGCCGGACTACACCTTC
NA	TRBD1	TRBV6-1	TRBJ2-5	CASEPTGGRETQYF	TGTGCCAGCGAACCAACAGGGGGGCGGGAGACCCAGTACTTC
many	NA	TRBV12-3/TRBV12-4	TRBJ1-2	CASSSTGYRGYTF	TGTGCCAGCAGTTCCACAGGGTATCGCGGCTACACCTTC
many	TRBD2	TRBV20-1	TRBJ2-2	CSARIGLAVTGELFF	TGCAGTGCTCGAATCGGACTAGCGGTCACCGGGGAGCTGTTTTTT
NA	NA	TRBV3-1	TRBJ2-1	CASSQDLSVSYNEQFF	TGTGCCAGCAGCCAAGATTTAAGTGTCTCCTACAATGAGCAGTTCTTC
NA	NA	TRBV7-2	TRBJ1-1	CASSTRDAVGTEAFF	TGTGCCAGTAGTACGAGAGACGCCGTGGGCACTGAAGCTTTCTTT
NA	TRBD1	TRBV5-6	TRBJ1-4	CASSSPGQGIFNEKLFF	TGTGCCAGCAGCAGCCCGGGACAGGGGATATTTAATGAAAAACTGTTTTTT
many	TRBD2	TRBV6-1	TRBJ2-3	CASSREVGEDTQYF	TGTGCCAGTAGCCGGGAGGTTGGGGAAGATACGCAGTATTTT
many	TRBD1	TRBV3-1	TRBJ1-6	CASSQEYRGYSPLHF	TGTGCCAGCAGCCAAGAGTACAGGGGGTATTCACCCCTCCACTTT
NA	TRBD1	TRBV19	TRBJ1-2	CASSIPGGADYGYTF	TGTGCCAGTAGTATCCCAGGGGGCGCCGACTATGGCTACACCTTC
many	NA	TRBV3-1	TRBJ1-3	CASSQSGNTIYF	TGTGCCAGCAGCCAGAGTGGAAACACCATATATTTT
many	NA	TRBV12-3/TRBV12-4	TRBJ1-1	CASSSLRNTEAFF	TGTGCCAGCAGTTCTCTAAGGAACACTGAAGCTTTCTTT
NA	NA	TRBV10-2	TRBJ1-1	CASSGTGRGGEAFF	TGCGCCAGCAGTGGTACAGGGAGAGGGGGTGAAGCTTTCTTT
many	NA	TRBV9	TRBJ2-7	CASSPWGSPYEQYF	TGTGCCAGCAGCCCCTGGGGGAGTCCCTACGAGCAGTACTTC
many	NA	TRBV6-2/TRBV6-3	TRBJ2-1	CASSYGLYYNEQFF	TGTGCCAGCAGTTACGGTTTGTATTACAATGAGCAGTTCTTC
NA	NA	TRBV10-3	TRBJ2-5	CAISEGGQFQETQYF	TGTGCCATCAGTGAGGGCGGACAGTTCCAAGAGACCCAGTACTTC
NA	NA	TRBV10-3	TRBJ1-2	CAISEGFGYTF	TGTGCCATCAGTGAGGGATTCGGCTACACCTTC
NA	TRBD1	TRBV2	TRBJ1-1	CASSEPWGGRQGDTEAFF	TGTGCCAGCAGTGAACCATGGGGAGGGAGACAGGGGGACACTGAAGCTTTCTTT
few	NA	TRBV2	TRBJ1-3	CASYRGGTRNTIYF	TGTGCCAGCTATCGGGGGGGAACCCGAAACACCATATATTTT
NA	TRBD1	TRBV6-1	TRBJ2-5	CASGLAGDTGGQGANPYQETQYF	TGTGCCAGCGGTCTAGCGGGGGACACCGGGGGACAGGGGGCGAATCCGTACCAAGAGACCCAGTACTTC
NA	NA	TRBV20-1	TRBJ2-5	CSALDGQREETQYF	TGCAGTGCGCTCGACGGACAGCGGGAAGAGACCCAGTACTTC
few	NA	TRBV29-1	TRBJ1-4	CSVAGTATNEKLFF	TGCAGCGTTGCTGGGACTGCAACTAATGAAAAACTGTTTTTT
few	NA	TRBV10-1	TRBJ1-1	CASSRDWGSTEAFF	TGCGCCAGCAGCCGGGACTGGGGAAGTACTGAAGCTTTCTTT
NA	NA	TRBV10-1	TRBJ2-1	CASSESPGPYNEQFF	TGCGCCAGCAGTGAGAGCCCAGGGCCCTACAATGAGCAGTTCTTC
NA	NA	TRBV20-1	TRBJ2-5	CSAELGTLKETQYF	TGCAGTGCCGAACTCGGGACACTCAAAGAGACCCAGTACTTC
NA	NA	TRBV5-1	TRBJ2-3	CASSFADRQTDTQYF	TGCGCCAGCAGCTTCGCCGACAGGCAGACAGATACGCAGTATTTT
many	NA	TRBV5-1	TRBJ1-5	CASSLAAGVNQPQHF	TGCGCCAGCAGCTTGGCGGCAGGGGTGAATCAGCCCCAGCATTTT
NA	TRBD1	TRBV4-1	TRBJ1-1	CASSPLYGQAQVTAFF	TGCGCCAGCAGCCCCTTATACGGACAGGCCCAAGTGACAGCTTTCTTT
many	NA	TRBV11-1	TRBJ2-5	CASSLVGRAETQYF	TGTGCCAGCAGCTTAGTTGGGCGGGCGGAGACCCAGTACTTC
many	NA	TRBV5-1	TRBJ1-2	CASSHLDRGDGYTF	TGCGCCAGCAGCCACCTGGACCGGGGCGATGGCTACACCTTC
NA	NA	TRBV20-1	TRBJ2-2	CSARRSGTPTGELFF	TGCAGTGCTCGGCGCTCCGGGACGCCAACCGGGGAGCTGTTTTTT
few	NA	TRBV27	TRBJ1-3	CASSLAGDSSGNTIYF	TGTGCCAGCAGTTTGGCAGGGGATAGCTCTGGAAACACCATATATTTT
NA	NA	TRBV19	TRBJ1-5	CASSMWTGGFSNQPQHF	TGTGCCAGTAGTATGTGGACGGGAGGATTTAGCAATCAGCCCCAGCATTTT
NA	NA	TRBV29-1	TRBJ1-1	CSLRGENTEAFF	TGCAGTCTGAGGGGGGAGAACACTGAAGCTTTCTTT
many	NA	TRBV12-3/TRBV12-4	TRBJ2-7	CASSRVGIGHEQYF	TGTGCCAGCAGCCGGGTCGGAATAGGCCACGAGCAGTACTTC
few	TRBD1	TRBV7-9	TRBJ1-2	CASSSGTGSYGYTF	TGTGCCAGCAGTTCCGGGACAGGCTCCTATGGCTACACCTTC
few	TRBD1	TRBV20-1	TRBJ2-5	CSATQGTETQYF	TGCAGTGCGACACAGGGGACAGAGACCCAGTACTTC
NA	TRBD1	TRBV6-5	TRBJ2-1	CASSYVGQGTYNEQFF	TGTGCCAGCAGTTACGTTGGACAGGGGACCTACAATGAGCAGTTCTTC
many	NA	TRBV5-1	TRBJ2-2	CASSLARATGELFF	TGTGCCAGCAGCTTAGCCAGGGCCACCGGGGAGCTGTTTTTT
many	TRBD2	TRBV11-2	TRBJ2-7	CASSMNGGAQSYEQYF	TGTGCCAGCAGCATGAACGGGGGGGCTCAAAGCTACGAGCAGTACTTC
few	TRBD1	TRBV27	TRBJ1-4	CASSAGTGVREKLFF	TGTGCCAGCAGTGCTGGGACAGGGGTGAGGGAAAAACTGTTTTTT
NA	NA	TRBV14	TRBJ2-3	CASSQDPGSPGDTQYF	TGTGCCAGCAGCCAAGATCCTGGCTCGCCGGGAGATACGCAGTATTTT
NA	TRBD2	TRBV20-1	TRBJ2-7	CSASSGTSAEYEQYF	TGCAGTGCTAGCTCCGGGACTAGCGCTGAATACGAGCAGTACTTC
few	NA	TRBV4-1	TRBJ1-1	CASSQGGGVGNTEAFF	TGCGCCAGCAGCCAAGGTGGGGGGGTTGGGAACACTGAAGCTTTCTTT
NA	NA	TRBV27	TRBJ2-1	CASALGGPNEQFF	TGTGCCAGCGCTCTTGGGGGCCCGAATGAGCAGTTCTTC
NA	TRBD1	TRBV30	TRBJ1-4	CAWSKDRGRAINEKLFF	TGTGCCTGGAGTAAGGACAGGGGGCGAGCAATTAATGAAAAACTGTTTTTT
few	NA	TRBV30	TRBJ2-4	CAWSLTATKNIQYF	TGTGCCTGGAGTTTGACAGCCACCAAAAACATTCAGTACTTC
few	NA	TRBV13	TRBJ1-4	CASSQNEGLPNEKLFF	TGTGCCAGCAGCCAAAACGAGGGACTACCTAATGAAAAACTGTTTTTT